The 4 T cell receptor beta chains below all came from one sample that was sequenced in a study of blood T cell repertoires in COVID-19. Generated by immunoSEQ multiplex PCR, the TCRdb table keeps only in-frame clones and is missing some. Among approximately 300,000 clones listed, 80% to 90% were seen once. The sequencing input was PBMCs or T cells enriched from blood (not recorded which). The source of these receptors is a woman under 40 who had recovered from COVID-19.

The CDR3 nucleotides read TGTGCCAGCAGCCCGCTCATCCTGCTCGGCAATGAGCAGTTCTTC. This sequence encodes CASSPLILLGNEQFF. The V and J genes are TRBV14 and TRBJ2-1, with D hard to call. Trimming removed 4 bases at V and 6 bases at J, with 16 bases between. Germline values: CDR1 SGHDN, CDR2 FVKESK. The CDR3 consists of 15 residues.

V gene TRBV7-2 combines with J gene TRBJ2-1, with 12 positions matching TRBD1. The CDR3 runs 14 residues. CDR1 is SGHTA and CDR2 is FQGNSA in the germline V gene. V dropped 9 bases and J dropped 8; count of bases not matched to a gene: 8. CDR3 DNA sequence: TGTGCCAGTAGCCGGGACAGGGGGCGTTATGAGCAGTTCTTC. Translation: CASSRDRGRYEQFF.

V is TRBV7-8 and J is TRBJ1-4, with D unclear. Germline V lookup: CDR1 SGHVS, CDR2 FQNEAQ. The CDR3 is 14 residues long. Trimming took off 1 base at V and 4 bases at J, with 7 bases between the two ends. As DNA, the CDR3 is TGTGCCAGCAGCTTAGTGGGCCTTAATGAAAAACTGTTTTTT. It specifies CASSLVGLNEKLFF.

The V call is TRBV2, the J call TRBJ2-1, with D perhaps TRBD1 (6 bases). V was pared by 6 bases and J by 4 bases, with 7 bases between. From germline, CDR1 is SNHLY and CDR2 FYNNEI. This CDR3 region has 12 residues. CDR3 residues: CASRDSYNEQFF. As DNA, the CDR3 is TGTGCCAGCAGGGACAGTTACAATGAGCAGTTCTTC.